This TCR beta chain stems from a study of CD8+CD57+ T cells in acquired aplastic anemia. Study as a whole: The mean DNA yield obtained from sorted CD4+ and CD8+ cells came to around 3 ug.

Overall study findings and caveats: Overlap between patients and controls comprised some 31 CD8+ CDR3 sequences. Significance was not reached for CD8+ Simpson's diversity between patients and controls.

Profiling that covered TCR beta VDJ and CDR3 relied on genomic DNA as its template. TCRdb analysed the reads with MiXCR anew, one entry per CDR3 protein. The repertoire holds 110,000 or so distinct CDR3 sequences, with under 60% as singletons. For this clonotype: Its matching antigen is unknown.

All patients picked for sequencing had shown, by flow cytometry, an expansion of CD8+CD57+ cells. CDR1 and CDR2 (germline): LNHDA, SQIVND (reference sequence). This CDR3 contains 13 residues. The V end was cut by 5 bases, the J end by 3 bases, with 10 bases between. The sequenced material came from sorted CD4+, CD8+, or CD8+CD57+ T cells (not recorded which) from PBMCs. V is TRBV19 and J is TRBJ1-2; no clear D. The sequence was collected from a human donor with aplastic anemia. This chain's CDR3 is CASSWTSHYGYTF. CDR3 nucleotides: TGTGCCAGTAGTTGGACGTCTCACTATGGCTACACCTTC.